This is a list of T cell receptor beta chains from one sample in a study of T cells in Graves' hyperthyroidism and ophthalmopathy. Via MiXCR, TCRdb re-called the multiplex PCR reads, giving one row per CDR3 protein. The table has roughly 800,000 distinct CDR3 sequences, 35% to 40% seen once; the top ten hold 8% to 9%. Sequenced material: blood. These receptors came from a man aged 18 to 30 with Graves' hyperthyroidism. Both conserved end residues are part of each CDR3. The order of the fields is clone size, D gene, V gene, J gene, CDR3 protein, CDR3 DNA. The D gene is left open where the match is weak. Expanded clones are given a class, and other clones once, few, many or no size at all.

abundance: NA
d_gene: NA
v_gene: TRBV5-8
j_gene: TRBJ1-2
CDR3aa: CASSLNVLAGYTF
CDR3nt: TGTGCCAGCAGCTTGAATGTTCTAGCAGGCTACACCTTC

abundance: NA
d_gene: NA
v_gene: TRBV10-3
j_gene: TRBJ2-7
CDR3aa: CAINEWGYEQYF
CDR3nt: TGTGCCATCAATGAGTGGGGCTACGAGCAGTACTTC

abundance: NA
d_gene: TRBD1
v_gene: TRBV7-8
j_gene: TRBJ1-6
CDR3aa: CASSRGTVGASPLHF
CDR3nt: TGTGCCAGCAGCCGCGGGACAGTGGGAGCTTCACCCCTCCACTTT

abundance: few
d_gene: TRBD2
v_gene: TRBV11-3
j_gene: TRBJ2-7
CDR3aa: CASSSATSGAYEQYF
CDR3nt: TGTGCCAGCAGCTCGGCGACTAGCGGGGCCTACGAGCAGTACTTC

abundance: NA
d_gene: NA
v_gene: TRBV7-9
j_gene: TRBJ1-5
CDR3aa: CASSLADPGGYQPQHF
CDR3nt: TGTGCCAGCAGCTTAGCGGACCCCGGAGGGTATCAGCCCCAGCATTTT

abundance: few
d_gene: NA
v_gene: TRBV20-1
j_gene: TRBJ2-5
CDR3aa: CSAPQVIETQYF
CDR3nt: TGCAGTGCTCCGCAGGTGATAGAGACCCAGTACTTC

abundance: many
d_gene: TRBD1
v_gene: TRBV6-5
j_gene: TRBJ1-2
CDR3aa: CASSPWTGWDYGYTF
CDR3nt: TGTGCCAGCAGTCCTTGGACAGGGTGGGACTATGGCTACACCTTC

abundance: NA
d_gene: NA
v_gene: TRBV2
j_gene: TRBJ1-4
CDR3aa: CATQGGGRSGEKLFF
CDR3nt: TGTGCCACCCAAGGGGGGGGTAGGTCTGGTGAAAAACTGTTTTTT

abundance: many
d_gene: NA
v_gene: TRBV7-6
j_gene: TRBJ1-2
CDR3aa: CASSLGPAPGLGYTF
CDR3nt: TGTGCCAGCAGCTTGGGGCCGGCCCCGGGACTTGGCTACACCTTC

abundance: NA
d_gene: TRBD1
v_gene: TRBV9
j_gene: TRBJ1-4
CDR3aa: CASAGQGAQGEKLFF
CDR3nt: TGTGCCAGCGCTGGACAGGGTGCACAGGGTGAAAAACTGTTTTTT

abundance: NA
d_gene: NA
v_gene: TRBV5-1
j_gene: TRBJ2-7
CDR3aa: CASSLAETLSSYEQYF
CDR3nt: TGCGCCAGCAGCTTGGCCGAGACTCTTAGCTCCTACGAGCAGTACTTC

abundance: NA
d_gene: NA
v_gene: TRBV10-3
j_gene: TRBJ2-7
CDR3aa: CATRTASNEQYF
CDR3nt: TGTGCCACCCGGACGGCTTCTAACGAGCAGTACTTC

abundance: NA
d_gene: NA
v_gene: TRBV2
j_gene: TRBJ1-5
CDR3aa: CASSDGDSNQPQHF
CDR3nt: TGTGCCAGCAGTGATGGGGATAGCAATCAGCCCCAGCATTTT

abundance: few
d_gene: TRBD1
v_gene: TRBV4-1
j_gene: TRBJ1-2
CDR3aa: CASSQWDRDGYTF
CDR3nt: TGCGCCAGCAGCCAGTGGGACAGGGATGGCTACACCTTC

abundance: few
d_gene: TRBD2
v_gene: TRBV12-3/TRBV12-4
j_gene: TRBJ2-7
CDR3aa: CASSISGRTSEQYF
CDR3nt: TGTGCCAGCAGCATAAGCGGGAGGACTAGCGAGCAGTACTTC

abundance: once
d_gene: TRBD2
v_gene: TRBV14
j_gene: TRBJ2-2
CDR3aa: CASSQDGTSGRTGELFF
CDR3nt: TGTGCCAGCAGCCAAGACGGGACTAGCGGGAGGACCGGGGAGCTGTTTTTT

abundance: many
d_gene: NA
v_gene: TRBV11-2
j_gene: TRBJ2-5
CDR3aa: CASSLEAAETQYF
CDR3nt: TGTGCCAGCAGCTTAGAAGCGGCCGAGACCCAGTACTTC

abundance: NA
d_gene: NA
v_gene: TRBV25-1
j_gene: TRBJ2-7
CDR3aa: CASSGRTVLSYEQYF
CDR3nt: TGTGCCAGCAGCGGGCGGACAGTTCTCTCCTACGAGCAGTACTTC

abundance: NA
d_gene: NA
v_gene: TRBV10-2
j_gene: TRBJ2-7
CDR3aa: CASKSSEPHEQYF
CDR3nt: TGCGCCAGCAAGTCTAGCGAGCCCCACGAGCAGTACTTC

abundance: NA
d_gene: TRBD1
v_gene: TRBV6-5
j_gene: TRBJ1-4
CDR3aa: CASSSSPGQRKLFF
CDR3nt: TGTGCCAGCAGTTCCTCCCCGGGACAGAGAAAACTGTTTTTT

abundance: NA
d_gene: NA
v_gene: TRBV2
j_gene: TRBJ1-4
CDR3aa: CASRDSDNEKLFF
CDR3nt: TGTGCCAGTAGAGACTCCGATAATGAAAAACTGTTTTTT

abundance: NA
d_gene: NA
v_gene: TRBV7-3
j_gene: TRBJ2-5
CDR3aa: CASSLQAGPQETQYF
CDR3nt: TGTGCCAGCAGCTTACAAGCGGGCCCCCAAGAGACCCAGTACTTC

abundance: few
d_gene: NA
v_gene: TRBV5-1
j_gene: TRBJ1-1
CDR3aa: CASNYGENTEAFF
CDR3nt: TGCGCCAGTAATTACGGGGAAAACACTGAAGCTTTCTTT

abundance: NA
d_gene: NA
v_gene: TRBV25-1
j_gene: TRBJ1-2
CDR3aa: CARSFGYTF
CDR3nt: TGTGCCAGGAGTTTTGGCTACACCTTC

abundance: NA
d_gene: TRBD1
v_gene: TRBV20-1
j_gene: TRBJ2-6
CDR3aa: CSARATGGAGANVPTF
CDR3nt: TGCAGTGCTAGGGCGACAGGGGGAGCTGGGGCCAACGTCCCGACTTTC

abundance: few
d_gene: NA
v_gene: TRBV19
j_gene: TRBJ1-5
CDR3aa: CASTSGVWNQPQHF
CDR3nt: TGTGCCAGTACCTCAGGGGTTTGGAATCAGCCCCAGCATTTT

abundance: NA
d_gene: NA
v_gene: TRBV5-4
j_gene: TRBJ2-2
CDR3aa: CASSPDTTGELFF
CDR3nt: TGTGCCAGCAGCCCTGACACCACCGGGGAGCTGTTTTTT

abundance: NA
d_gene: NA
v_gene: TRBV7-8
j_gene: TRBJ2-2
CDR3aa: CASSFMRELFF
CDR3nt: TGTGCCAGCAGCTTTATGCGTGAGCTGTTTTTT

abundance: NA
d_gene: NA
v_gene: TRBV10-3
j_gene: TRBJ2-5
CDR3aa: CAISEQGEGETQYF
CDR3nt: TGTGCCATCAGTGAGCAGGGGGAGGGAGAGACCCAGTACTTC

abundance: few
d_gene: NA
v_gene: TRBV5-1
j_gene: TRBJ2-7
CDR3aa: CASSLAEYTMNEQYF
CDR3nt: TGCGCCAGCAGCTTGGCCGAGTATACTATGAACGAGCAGTACTTC

abundance: NA
d_gene: NA
v_gene: TRBV6-1
j_gene: TRBJ1-1
CDR3aa: CAIVPGPFLTEAFF
CDR3nt: TGTGCCATTGTCCCGGGACCTTTTCTAACTGAAGCTTTCTTT

abundance: NA
d_gene: NA
v_gene: TRBV11-2
j_gene: TRBJ2-2
CDR3aa: CASSLGVW
CDR3nt: TGTGCCAGCAGCTTAGGAGTCTGG

abundance: many
d_gene: NA
v_gene: TRBV12-3/TRBV12-4
j_gene: TRBJ1-1
CDR3aa: CASSGDSNTEAFF
CDR3nt: TGTGCCAGCTCCGGCGATTCGAACACTGAAGCTTTCTTT

abundance: NA
d_gene: NA
v_gene: TRBV5-1
j_gene: TRBJ1-1
CDR3aa: CASSWRPETMNTEAFF
CDR3nt: TGCGCCAGCAGCTGGAGGCCAGAGACCATGAACACTGAAGCTTTCTTT

abundance: NA
d_gene: TRBD1
v_gene: TRBV6-5
j_gene: TRBJ1-1
CDR3aa: CAISYQGATEAFF
CDR3nt: TGTGCCATCAGTTACCAGGGGGCGACTGAAGCTTTCTTT

abundance: NA
d_gene: TRBD2
v_gene: TRBV7-4
j_gene: TRBJ2-5
CDR3aa: CASSGLAGQGTQYF
CDR3nt: TGTGCCAGCAGCGGACTAGCAGGGCAAGGGACCCAGTACTTC

abundance: NA
d_gene: NA
v_gene: TRBV12-3/TRBV12-4
j_gene: TRBJ2-5
CDR3aa: CASQGGAWAQYF
CDR3nt: TGTGCCAGCCAAGGGGGGGCCTGGGCCCAGTACTTC

abundance: few
d_gene: TRBD1
v_gene: TRBV7-9
j_gene: TRBJ1-5
CDR3aa: CASSSSDPGGQPQHF
CDR3nt: TGTGCCAGCAGCTCCTCCGACCCAGGGGGTCAGCCCCAGCATTTT

abundance: few
d_gene: TRBD1
v_gene: TRBV29-1
j_gene: TRBJ1-3
CDR3aa: CSAGGQGPGNTIYF
CDR3nt: TGCAGCGCCGGGGGACAGGGCCCCGGAAACACCATATATTTT

abundance: NA
d_gene: TRBD1
v_gene: TRBV10-3
j_gene: TRBJ2-7
CDR3aa: CAPSGQGGYEQYF
CDR3nt: TGTGCCCCGTCCGGACAGGGCGGCTACGAGCAGTACTTC

abundance: NA
d_gene: NA
v_gene: TRBV10-2
j_gene: TRBJ2-2
CDR3aa: CASSVMEGPGELFF
CDR3nt: TGCGCCAGCAGTGTCATGGAAGGACCCGGGGAGCTGTTTTTT

abundance: NA
d_gene: TRBD1
v_gene: TRBV12-3/TRBV12-4
j_gene: TRBJ1-5
CDR3aa: CASSSPMTGQGQPQHF
CDR3nt: TGTGCCAGCAGTTCCCCAATGACAGGGCAGGGTCAGCCCCAGCATTTT

abundance: many
d_gene: TRBD1
v_gene: TRBV2
j_gene: TRBJ2-6
CDR3aa: CASSDDPGGAGANVLTF
CDR3nt: TGTGCCAGCAGTGATGATCCAGGGGGCGCTGGGGCCAACGTCCTGACTTTC